Presented here are 11 T cell receptor beta chains from one specimen sequenced in a study of cytomegalovirus exposure and HLA in healthy donors. Amplification used 60 Vbeta primers and 13 Jbeta primers. Sequenced by immunoSEQ multiplex PCR; TCRdb stores in-frame clones only, minus some. The sample has around 180,000 clones, roughly 80% seen once; the top ten hold approximately 6.7%. The sequenced sample was PBMCs. These TCRs come from a man between 25 and 39 years old in good health and CMV-seropositive.

The chain uses TRBV18 and TRBJ2-7; weak D call: TRBD1 (5 bases). CDR1 KGHSH and CDR2 LQKENI come from the germline V gene. Trimming removed 0 bases at V and 3 bases at J, with 9 bases between. This CDR3 has 14 amino acids. CDR3 residues: CASSPPTRVYEQYF. CDR3 in DNA: TGTGCCAGCTCACCACCCACCAGGGTCTACGAGCAGTACTTC.

The chain has TRBV7-9 and TRBJ2-3, with a tentative D call TRBD2 (5 bases). Germline V lookup: CDR1 SEHNR, CDR2 FQNEAQ (reference sequence). This CDR3 is built from 14 residues. V was pared by 3 bases and J by 2 bases, with 9 bases between. This CDR3 reads CASSFYGDTDTQYF. The CDR3 bases are TGTGCCAGCAGCTTCTACGGGGACACAGATACGCAGTATTTT.

The rearrangement links TRBV5-1 to TRBJ2-7, with D possibly TRBD1 on 7 matching bases. Trimming left V 2 bases short and J 2 bases short, with 14 bases between. There are 15 residues in the CDR3. CDR1 is SGHRS, CDR2 YFSETQ, per germline. Here the CDR3 DNA reads TGCGCCAGCAGCTTTGGCAGGGGGGTCCCCTACGAGCAGTACTTC. It encodes CASSFGRGVPYEQYF.

V gene TRBV15 combines with J gene TRBJ1-4; possibly TRBD1 for D (5 bases). V gave up 3 bases and J gave up 7 bases, with 12 bases separating them. The CDR3 length is 14 residues. CDR1 is LNHNV, CDR2 YYDKDF, per germline (reference sequence). The CDR3 region is CATSRDQRGEKLFF. The CDR3 nucleotides are TGTGCCACCAGCAGGGACCAAAGGGGTGAAAAACTGTTTTTT. Based on the CDR3 plus reference TRBV15 and TRBJ1-4, the full variable domain is DAMVIQNPRYQVTQFGKPVTLSCSQTLNHNVMYWYQQKSSQAPKLLFHYYDKDFNNEADTPDNFQSRRPNTSFCFLDIRSPGLGDTAMYLCATSRDQRGEKLFFGSGTQLSVL.

The chain couples TRBV5-1 to TRBJ2-7, with TRBD2 matching over 9 bases. The V and J ends lost 4 bases and 2 bases, in that order; junction bases with no gene match: 13. Germline CDR1 SGHRS, CDR2 YFSETQ. The CDR3 length is 17 residues. CDR3 in DNA: TGCGCCAGCAGCGAACCCGAAATGCTAGCGGGACCCTACGAGCAGTACTTC. This translates into CASSEPEMLAGPYEQYF.

The chain links TRBV7-2 to TRBJ2-7, with D unresolved. V was trimmed by 2 bases and J by 5 bases, leaving 16 bases between them. The length of the CDR3 is 15 residues. Germline V CDR1 and CDR2: SGHTA, FQGNSA. The CDR3 spells CASSLISRQVDEQYF. In DNA form, the CDR3 reads TGTGCCAGCAGCTTAATTTCACGGCAGGTCGACGAGCAGTACTTC.

As to this clone: Within the sample, other DNA sequences also encode this same CDR3. This sequence joins TRBV28 and TRBJ1-1; no clear D. Trimming removed 3 bases at V and 6 bases at J, with 20 bases between. CDR1 and CDR2 (germline): MDHEN, SYDVKM. The CDR3 runs to 16 residues. CDR3 loop: CASSLALSGRGAEAFF. In nucleotides, the CDR3 is TGTGCCAGCAGTTTGGCCCTCTCGGGGAGAGGAGCTGAAGCTTTCTTT.

The chain is built from TRBV6-1 and TRBJ2-7; the D gene is possibly TRBD2 (6 bases). The CDR3 has 12 amino acids. The V end lost 4 bases, the J end lost 6 bases, and 10 bases lay between the germline ends. Germline V lookup: CDR1 MNHNS, CDR2 SASEGT. CDR3 sequence (DNA): TGTGCCAGCAGTGGAGGAGGGAGCGAGCAGTACTTC. Protein product: CASSGGGSEQYF.

The table lists this clone with a count of one. The rearrangement links TRBV9 to TRBJ2-3; the D gene is possibly TRBD1 (6 bases). This CDR3 comprises 14 residues. Germline CDR1 is SGDLS and CDR2 is YYNGEE. The ends were cut back, 6 bases at V and 5 bases at J, with 16 bases in the middle. The CDR3, as DNA: TGTGCCAGCAATCCTCAGGGGAGTATAGATACGCAGTATTTT. Translating gives CASNPQGSIDTQYF.

The chain carries TRBV9 and TRBJ2-1; 7 bases align to TRBD2. The V gene's germline CDR1 is SGDLS and CDR2 YYNGEE. The CDR3 runs 16 residues. V dropped 0 bases and J dropped 7; count of bases not matched to a gene: 10. CDR3 in DNA: TGTGCCAGCAGCGTAGGAGTGGCGGGAGTAAGGAATGAGCAGTTCTTC. Residues: CASSVGVAGVRNEQFF.

This chain links TRBV7-6 with TRBJ2-1, with TRBD2 identical over 8 bases. Trimming removed 3 bases from V and 3 bases from J; junction bases left unmatched: 4. Germline V CDR1 and CDR2: SGHVS, FNYEAQ. The CDR3 sequence is 15 residues long. CDR3 sequence: CASSFGGEFYNEQFF. The CDR3 bases are TGTGCCAGCAGCTTCGGGGGGGAGTTCTACAATGAGCAGTTCTTC.